A single sample is the source of the 28 T cell receptor beta chains below, sequenced in a study of T cells in women clearing cervical HPV infection (dated by TCRdb to 2016 to 2018). The receptor library was made with the immunoSEQ multiplex PCR assay. Held by TCRdb, this immuneACCESS table contains in-frame sequences only and omits some clones. Under half of the omission traces to an unresolved V gene where checked; the cause of the rest is unknown. The sample table gives over 45,000 clones. The ten largest clones capture approximately 1% of the sample. The material sequenced was blood buffy coat. The receptors were gathered from a woman between 18 and 70 years old with a cervical HPV16 infection that either progressed to CIN3+ or cleared (not recorded which).

As for this clone: The sequenced fragment ends 3 residues before the CDR3 boundary, so the rest is inferred from the germline J gene. This chain uses TRBV4-1 with TRBJ1-4; 12 bases line up with TRBD1. The CDR3 extends over 16 amino acids. CDR1 and CDR2 (germline): MGHRA, YSYEKL. V lost 3 bases and J lost 8; bases outside the gene matches: 7. The CDR3 DNA, read in part, is TGCGCCAGCAGCCAGGAAGAGGGGACAGGGGGCGAAAAA. Translation gives CASSQEEGTGGEK. The complete CDR3 protein is CASSQEEGTGGEKLFF.

On this clone: The read stops 3 residues short of the end of the CDR3; the missing end is completed from the germline J gene. The V gene is TRBV11-3, the J gene TRBJ2-7, with unresolved D. The V end lost 1 base, the J end lost 5 bases, and 9 bases lay between the germline ends. The CDR3 runs 13 residues. In germline, CDR1 is SGHNT, CDR2 YENEEA. CDR3 DNA (partial): TGTGCCAGCAGCTTAGTTGGTCAGGACGAG. It encodes CASSLVGQDE. The whole CDR3 is CASSLVGQDEQYF.

Comment on this clone: The sequenced fragment ends 3 residues before the CDR3 boundary, so the rest is inferred from the germline J gene. The chain employs TRBV14 and TRBJ2-7; the D call may be TRBD1 or TRBD2 (6 bases each). CDR1 and CDR2 from the germline V gene are SGHDN and FVKESK. V shed 1 base and J shed 6 bases, with 10 bases lying between them. The CDR3 consists of 13 residues. The sequenced part of the CDR3 DNA is TGTGCCAGCAGCCAAGTCAGGGGAGGCGAG. Its protein product is CASSQVRGGE. From start to end, the CDR3 is CASSQVRGGEQYF.

With respect to this clone: The read gets to within 3 residues of the CDR3 end, and the germline J gene fills in the rest. The chain is built from TRBV5-1 and TRBJ2-5; 11 bases line up with TRBD2. J lost 4 bases, V lost 3 bases, and 5 bases had no gene match. The germline gives CDR1 SGHRS, CDR2 YFSETQ. CDR3 length: 15 residues. This CDR3 reads CASSSTSGGIETQYF. The CDR3 DNA, read in part, is TGCGCCAGCAGCTCCACTAGCGGGGGCATAGAGACC.

About this clone: The read ends 3 residues shy of where the CDR3 ends; the end is completed using the germline J gene. The chain recombines TRBV5-6 with TRBJ2-4; TRBD1 agrees at 7 bases. Germline V CDR1 and CDR2: SGHDT, YYEEEE. The CDR3 loop spans 15 amino acids. The part of the CDR3 DNA that was read is TGTGCCAGCACTGATACAGGGGAGAGAATCTATGGT. Encoded protein: CASTDTGERIYG. The CDR3 reads in full as CASTDTGERIYGQYF.

Remarks on this clone: The read halts 3 residues ahead of the CDR3 end, with the missing end drawn from the germline J gene. The chain links TRBV29-1 to TRBJ1-2; 8 bases align to TRBD1. The CDR3 runs to 10 residues. Trimming cost V 7 bases and J 6 bases; bases outside gene matches: 1. The germline V gene has CDR1 SQVTM and CDR2 ANQGSEA. CDR3 DNA, as far as it was read: TGCAGCGCGGACAGGGATGGC. Its translation is CSADRDG. The CDR3 as a whole reads CSADRDGYTF.

Turning to this clone: The read halts 3 residues ahead of the CDR3 end, with the missing end drawn from the germline J gene. The gene calls are TRBV5-1 and TRBJ1-2; 8 bases fit TRBD1. Trimming cost V 0 bases and J 3 bases; bases outside gene matches: 10. This CDR3 is built from 17 residues. Germline loops: CDR1 SGHRS, CDR2 YFSETQ. The sequenced CDR3 bases are TGCGCCAGCAGCTTGGAAACCATAGACAGGGGATACTATGGC. This gives the protein CASSLETIDRGYYG. Given in full, the CDR3 is CASSLETIDRGYYGYTF. The entire variable domain, with the rest obtained from reference TRBV5-1 and TRBJ1-2, is as follows: KAGVTQTPRYLIKTRGQQVTLSCSPISGHRSVSWYQQTPGQGLQFLFEYFSETQRNKGNFPGRFSGRQFSNSRSEMNVSTLELGDSALYLCASSLETIDRGYYGYTFGSGTRLTVV.

The part of the CDR3 DNA that was read is TGCAGTTCAACCCGGGGGGGGATTTATAATTCACCC. Translated, it gives CSSTRGGIYNSP. The entire CDR3 protein is CSSTRGGIYNSPLHF. This chain joins TRBV20-1 and TRBJ1-6; tentative D call: TRBD1 (5 bases). The CDR3 is cut off 3 residues early in the read; its end comes from the germline J gene. The V end was cut by 8 bases, the J end by 4 bases, with 18 bases between. The CDR3 covers 15 residues. CDR1 is DFQATT, CDR2 SNEGSKA, per germline (reference sequence).

Worth noting for this clone: The sequence runs out 3 residues before the end of the CDR3; the remainder is reconstructed from the germline J gene. The genes are TRBV20-1 and TRBJ2-2; TRBD2 is a possible D gene (6 bases). This CDR3 is built from 15 residues. Germline lookup yields CDR1 DFQATT and CDR2 SNEGSKA (reference sequence). The CDR3 region is CSAPSGGNYNSPLFF. Incomplete CDR3 DNA: TGCAGTGCTCCATCCGGGGGTAACTATAATTCACCG.

This chain's CDR3 is CSVGTGRNQPQHF. The CDR3 bases that were read are TGCAGCGTTGGGACAGGGAGGAATCAGCCC. The chain recombines TRBV29-1 with TRBJ1-5; TRBD1 matches 8 bases. The CDR3 end is not reached by the read, which stops 3 residues before it; the germline J gene fills it in. The CDR3 contains 13 residues. With 4 bases clipped from V and 4 bases from J, the junction kept 3 bases outside the gene matches. Germline CDR1 reads SQVTM; CDR2 reads ANQGSEA.

Regarding this clone: The sequence runs out 3 residues before the end of the CDR3; the remainder is reconstructed from the germline J gene. The chain couples TRBV2 to TRBJ2-2; 7 bases agree with TRBD2. CDR3 length: 15 residues. The ends lost 2 bases at V and 5 bases at J; junction bases unmatched: 5. Germline lookup yields CDR1 SNHLY and CDR2 FYNNEI. CDR3 sequence: CASSERSGETGELFF. The CDR3 bases that were read are TGTGCCAGCAGTGAACGGAGCGGGGAAACCGGGGAG.

Partial CDR3 DNA: TGCGCCAGCAGACTTAGCGGGGGCAACACCGGGGAG. Translating it yields CASRLSGGNTGE. The CDR3, in full, reads CASRLSGGNTGELFF. The rearrangement uses TRBV10-2 and TRBJ2-2; 9 nucleotides match TRBD2. The missing CDR3 end, 3 residues past where the read stops, is filled in from the germline J gene. Germline V gene sequence: CDR1 WSHSY, CDR2 SAAADI. The CDR3 sequence is 15 residues long. After removal of 6 bases from V and 2 bases from J, the junction contained 4 bases not matched to a gene.

In the case of this clone: The CDR3 end falls 3 residues outside the read, so it is completed with the germline J gene. The rearrangement joins TRBV7-2 to TRBJ2-4; D uncertain. CDR1 and CDR2 from the germline V gene are SGHTA and FQGNSA. The CDR3 consists of 15 residues. CDR3 DNA, as far as it was read: TGTGCCAGCAGCTTACCACTTGGCAGGAGCTATGGT. Residues: CASSLPLGRSYG. Given in full, the CDR3 is CASSLPLGRSYGQYF.

Comments on this clone: The DNA ends 3 residues before the CDR3 does, and the rest of the CDR3 is filled in from the germline J gene. This chain joins TRBV7-9 and TRBJ1-5; TRBD1 matches at 8 bases. Germline V gene sequence: CDR1 SEHNR, CDR2 FQNEAQ (reference sequence). V lost 5 bases, J lost 8 bases, and 11 bases stayed unmatched. The CDR3 contains 15 residues. The CDR3 protein is CASSPGQGYQEPQHF. CDR3 bases read: TGTGCCAGCAGCCCAGGACAGGGATACCAAGAGCCC.

CDR3 in amino acids: CASSFLAGGTGELFF. CDR3 DNA, as far as it was read: TGTGCCAGCAGTTTTCTTGCGGGGGGGACCGGGGAG. This sequence joins TRBV12-3 or TRBV12-4 and TRBJ2-2, with 9 bases fitting TRBD2. The read terminates 3 residues before the CDR3 end, so the remaining end is supplied by the germline J gene. V was clipped by 3 bases and J by 5 bases; unmatched bases: 4. This CDR3 spans 15 amino acids.

In the case of this clone: A junction end diverges from the germline sequence, so it may reflect a read error. The read finishes 3 residues shy of the CDR3 end, and the germline J gene is used to complete it. The sample carries other DNA sequences with the same CDR3. The chain is built from TRBV2 and TRBJ1-3, with 7 nucleotides matching TRBD1. The CDR3 is 15 residues long. Germline assignment: CDR1 SNHLY and CDR2 FYNNEI. The part of the CDR3 DNA that was read is TGTGCCAGCATACAAAGACGGACAGGTGAAAACACG. Translation: CASIQRRTGENT. The full CDR3 protein reads CASIQRRTGENTIYF.

With respect to this clone: The DNA ends 3 residues before the CDR3 does, and the rest of the CDR3 is filled in from the germline J gene. This rearrangement joins TRBV12-3 or TRBV12-4 to TRBJ2-2; 7 positions agree with TRBD1. V lost 6 bases and J lost 1; bases outside the gene matches: 2. The CDR3 is made up of 14 amino acids. CDR3 in amino acids: CASRGTVNTGELFF. CDR3 bases read: TGTGCCAGCAGAGGGACAGTGAACACCGGGGAG.

Of note for this clone: The CDR3 goes on 3 residues after the read ends, and that part is filled in from the germline J gene. The V gene is TRBV19, the J gene TRBJ1-1, with D possibly matching TRBD1 (6 bases). The CDR3 has 13 amino acids. Germline lookup yields CDR1 LNHDA and CDR2 SQIVND (reference sequence). V lost 10 bases to trimming and J lost 3 bases, with 15 bases between them. CDR3 bases read: TGTGCCACGCTAGCAGGGGCCTACACTGAA. Protein sequence: CATLAGAYTE. Given in full, the CDR3 is CATLAGAYTEAFF.

Comment on this clone: The CDR3 end lies 3 residues beyond the end of the read and is filled in from the germline J gene. The J gene is TRBJ2-1, the V gene TRBV2; 8 nucleotides match TRBD2. The ends lost 6 bases at V and 5 bases at J; junction bases unmatched: 15. Germline V gene lookup returns CDR1 SNHLY and CDR2 FYNNEI. The CDR3 is 17 residues long. CDR3 sequence: CASSAPPGTRADNEQFF. The sequenced CDR3 bases are TGTGCCAGCAGCGCCCCCCCCGGGACTAGGGCGGACAATGAG.

CDR3 sequence: CATASGQSYNEQFF. The sequenced part of the CDR3 DNA is TGTGCCACAGCCTCCGGACAGTCCTACAATGAG. The chain couples TRBV24-1 to TRBJ2-1; maybe TRBD1 (6 bases). The read halts 3 residues ahead of the CDR3 end, with the missing end drawn from the germline J gene. Germline V gene data show CDR1 as KGHDR and CDR2 as SFDVKD. The CDR3 has 14 amino acids. V lost 10 bases and J lost 1, with 13 bases in between.

As concerns this clone: The read finishes 3 residues shy of the CDR3 end, and the germline J gene is used to complete it. The chain recombines TRBV7-9 with TRBJ2-3; no definite D call. In germline, CDR1 is SEHNR, CDR2 FQNEAQ (reference sequence). The length of the CDR3 is 14 residues. The part of the CDR3 DNA that was read is TGTGCCAGCAGCTTAGTCAGGATCGGTGAGCCG. Protein sequence: CASSLVRIGEP. The entire CDR3 protein is CASSLVRIGEPQYF.

For this clone: Read coverage stops 3 residues before the CDR3 terminus; the germline J gene supplies the remainder. The chain couples TRBV11-2 to TRBJ1-1; possibly TRBD1 for D (5 bases). CDR1 and CDR2 (germline): SGHAT, FQNNGV. The V end lost 0 bases, the J end lost 5 bases, and 7 bases lay between the germline ends. The CDR3 is made up of 13 amino acids. Incomplete CDR3 DNA: TGTGCCAGCAGCTTAGATCGGGGGACTGAA. Protein product: CASSLDRGTE. The full-length CDR3 reads as CASSLDRGTEAFF.

As regards this clone: Read sequence stops 3 residues before the CDR3 end, and the germline J gene provides the missing end. The rearrangement links TRBV5-4 to TRBJ2-3; TRBD1 matches at 11 bases. Germline V gene data show CDR1 as SGHNT and CDR2 as YYREEE (reference sequence). V lost 4 bases to trimming and J lost 4 bases; unmatched junction nucleotides: 8. CDR3 length equals 16 residues. The part of the CDR3 DNA that was read is TGTGCCAGCAGCATCGGGACAGGGGGTTTCGCAGATACG. This translates into CASSIGTGGFADT. The entire CDR3 is CASSIGTGGFADTQYF.

About this clone itself: The read terminates 3 residues ahead of where the CDR3 ends, so the germline J gene completes it. The chain has TRBV7-3 and TRBJ2-3; 13 positions match TRBD2. In germline, CDR1 is SGHTA, CDR2 FQGTGA. V shed 4 bases, J shed 4 bases, and the junction held 2 bases outside the gene matches. The CDR3 runs 15 residues. The CDR3 loop is CASSSGTSGADTQYF. CDR3 DNA, as far as it was read: TGTGCCAGCAGCTCCGGGACTAGCGGGGCAGATACG.

To note about this clone: The read stops 3 residues short of the end of the CDR3; the missing end is completed from the germline J gene. V and J are TRBV6-1 and TRBJ2-7; TRBD2 agrees at 10 bases. Per the germline V gene, CDR1 is MNHNS and CDR2 is SASEGT. V was pared by 3 bases and J by 3 bases, with 8 bases of the junction left unmatched. The CDR3 runs to 16 residues. The CDR3 protein is CASSEALAGEGYEQYF. The sequenced CDR3 bases are TGTGCCAGCAGTGAGGCTCTAGCGGGGGAAGGCTACGAG.

About this clone: The CDR3 end falls 3 residues outside the read, so it is completed with the germline J gene. This rearrangement joins TRBV29-1 to TRBJ1-4; tentatively, D is TRBD1 (5 bases). Germline V gene sequence: CDR1 SQVTM, CDR2 ANQGSEA. With 7 bases removed from V and 0 bases from J, the gap between germline ends came to 9 bases. The CDR3 spans 13 residues. The covered CDR3 bases are TGCAGCGCTGCAGGGACAACTAATGAAAAA. The encoded protein is CSAAGTTNEK. The whole CDR3 reads CSAAGTTNEKLFF. Complete variable domain (other parts from reference TRBV29-1 and TRBJ1-4): SAVISQKPSRDICQRGTSLTIQCQVDSQVTMMFWYRQQPGQSLTLIATANQGSEATYESGFVIDKFPISRPNLTFSTLTVSNMSPEDSSIYLCSAAGTTNEKLFFGSGTQLSVL.

For this clone: From the germline J gene comes the end of the CDR3, since the read stops 3 residues before it. V usage is TRBV5-4 and J usage is TRBJ2-7; D perhaps matches TRBD1 (6 bases). CDR3 length: 14 residues. The germline V gene encodes CDR1 SGHNT and CDR2 YYREEE (reference sequence). Trimming removed 4 bases at V and 3 bases at J, with 14 bases between. The sequenced CDR3 bases are TGTGCCAGCAGCATGGGACAAGGGGGCTACGAG. This encodes CASSMGQGGYE. The CDR3, in full, reads CASSMGQGGYEQYF.

Regarding this clone: The read ends 3 residues early relative to the CDR3; the germline J gene fills the gap. The J gene is TRBJ2-5, the V gene TRBV20-1; D not resolved. Looked up from germline, CDR1 is DFQATT and CDR2 is SNEGSKA (reference sequence). This CDR3 has 16 amino acids. The ends were cut back, 0 bases at V and 4 bases at J, with 18 bases in the middle. This chain's CDR3 is CSARDLGLPTAETQYF. The covered CDR3 bases are TGCAGTGCTAGAGACCTGGGCCTCCCCACGGCAGAGACC.